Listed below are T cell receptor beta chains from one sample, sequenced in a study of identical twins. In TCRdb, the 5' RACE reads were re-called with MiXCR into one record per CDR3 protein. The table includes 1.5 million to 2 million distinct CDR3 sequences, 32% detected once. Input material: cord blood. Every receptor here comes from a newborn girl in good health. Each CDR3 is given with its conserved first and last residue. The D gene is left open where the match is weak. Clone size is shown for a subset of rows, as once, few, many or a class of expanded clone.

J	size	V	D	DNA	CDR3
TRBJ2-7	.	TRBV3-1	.	TGTGCCAGCAGGGGGCCGGGAAACAATGAGCAGTACTTC	CASRGPGNNEQYF
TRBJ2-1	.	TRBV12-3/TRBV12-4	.	TGTGCCAGCACCTCCGAGGAGGGACGCTACAATGAGCAGTTCTTC	CASTSEEGRYNEQFF
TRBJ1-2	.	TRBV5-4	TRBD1	TGTGCCAGCAGACCAATTGGACAGGGGGCGCTTGGCTACACCTTC	CASRPIGQGALGYTF
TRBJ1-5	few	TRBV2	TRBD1	TGTGCCAGCAGCTCGGACAGGGGGTATCAGCCCCAGCATTTT	CASSSDRGYQPQHF
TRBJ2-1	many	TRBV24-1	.	TGTGCCACCAGCGTTCGCAATGAGCAGTTCTTC	CATSVRNEQFF
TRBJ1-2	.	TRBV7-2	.	TGTGCCAGCAGCGATCGGAATGGCTACACCTTC	CASSDRNGYTF
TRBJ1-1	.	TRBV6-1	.	TGTGCCAGTCGAGTAAGTCCTGAAGCTTTCTTT	CASRVSPEAFF
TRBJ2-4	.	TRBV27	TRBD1	TGTGCCAGCAGTCCGGGACAGGGCTGGGGGGACCAGTACTTC	CASSPGQGWGDQYF
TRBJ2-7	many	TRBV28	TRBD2	TGTGCCAGCAGTCAACTAGCGGGAGGTGGGTACGAGCAGTACTTC	CASSQLAGGGYEQYF
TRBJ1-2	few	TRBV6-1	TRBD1	TGTGCCAGCAGTGAAGGTCAGGGGGGGCTATATGGCTACACCTTC	CASSEGQGGLYGYTF
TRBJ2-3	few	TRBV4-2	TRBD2	TGTGCCAGCAGCCAAGAATCTAGCGGGAGTATCGCAGATACGCAGTATTTT	CASSQESSGSIADTQYF
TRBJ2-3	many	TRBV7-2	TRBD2	TGTGCCAGCAGCTCCTTGACTAGCGGGAGATCCACAGATACGCAGTATTTT	CASSSLTSGRSTDTQYF
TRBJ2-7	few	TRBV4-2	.	TGTGCCAGCAGCCAAGATCGGAGAGGAGGTAACGAGCAGTACTTC	CASSQDRRGGNEQYF
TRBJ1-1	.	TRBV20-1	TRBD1	TGCAGTGCTAGCCCAGGGGGGCCGAAGGACACTGAAGCTTTCTTT	CSASPGGPKDTEAFF
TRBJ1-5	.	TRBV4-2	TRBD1	TGTGCCAGCAGCCCCCTCAGGGGGCAGGGACAGCCCCAGCATTTT	CASSPLRGQGQPQHF
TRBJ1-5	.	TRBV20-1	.	TGCAGTGCCGGAGGTCGGGGGCAGCCCCAGCATTTT	CSAGGRGQPQHF
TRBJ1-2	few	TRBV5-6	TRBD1	TGTGCCAGCAGCCGCATCGGGACAGGGCATTATAACTATGGCTACACCTTC	CASSRIGTGHYNYGYTF
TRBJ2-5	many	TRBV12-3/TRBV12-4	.	TGTGCCAGCAGTTTAGACAGCGCCTACTGGGAGACCCAGTACTTC	CASSLDSAYWETQYF
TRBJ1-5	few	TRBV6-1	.	TGTGCCAGCAGTCAACATTACCGGTTAGAGCAACTTAGCAATCAGCCCCAGCATTTT	CASSQHYRLEQLSNQPQHF
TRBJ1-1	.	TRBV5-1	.	TGCGCCAGCAGGGGTGCAGGGCACACTGAAGCTTTCTTT	CASRGAGHTEAFF
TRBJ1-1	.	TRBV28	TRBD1	TGTGCCAGCAGTTCCCCAGGGGGCACCACTGAAGCTTTCTTT	CASSSPGGTTEAFF
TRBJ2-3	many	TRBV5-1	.	TGTGCCAGCAGCCTCGAGTATACGCAGTATTTT	CASSLEYTQYF
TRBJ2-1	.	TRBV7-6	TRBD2	TGTGCCAGCAGCTTTGCTAGCGGGGGGCCTCGGGGGAGTGAGCAGTTCTTC	CASSFASGGPRGSEQFF
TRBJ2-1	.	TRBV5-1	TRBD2	TGCGCCAGCAGCTTGAGCAAAACCGGGACTAGGGACAATGAGCAGTTCTTC	CASSLSKTGTRDNEQFF
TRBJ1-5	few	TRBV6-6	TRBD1	TGTGCCAGCAGTCCCCAGACAGGGGCCCAGGAGCATTTT	CASSPQTGAQEHF
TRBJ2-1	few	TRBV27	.	TGTGCCATCCCAGATCGGGGCTGTAGCACGGACAATGAGCAGTTCTTC	CAIPDRGCSTDNEQFF
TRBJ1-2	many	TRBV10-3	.	TGTGCCATCTGTCCGGGGAGGGAATATGGCTACACCTTC	CAICPGREYGYTF
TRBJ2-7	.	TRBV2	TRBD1	TGTGCCAGCGATCGGGTAGGGGACAGCTCCTACGAGCAGTACTTC	CASDRVGDSSYEQYF
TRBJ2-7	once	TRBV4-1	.	TGCGCCAGCAGCCAGGGAACCTCTGGACCCCGCCCGAATGAGCAGTACTTC	CASSQGTSGPRPNEQYF
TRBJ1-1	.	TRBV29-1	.	TGCAGCGTTCGAGCAGGGAACACTGAAGCTTTCTTT	CSVRAGNTEAFF
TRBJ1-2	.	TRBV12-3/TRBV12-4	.	TGTGCCAGCAGTCCCATGGGGCTACCTAACTATGGCTACACCTTC	CASSPMGLPNYGYTF
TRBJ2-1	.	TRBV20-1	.	TGCAGTGCTACCAAACGACCTTACAATGAGCAGTTCTTC	CSATKRPYNEQFF
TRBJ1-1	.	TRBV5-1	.	TGCGCCAGCAGCTTGGCCGGAGGGGCCGACTCCATGAACACTGAAGCTTTCTTT	CASSLAGGADSMNTEAFF
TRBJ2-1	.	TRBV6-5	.	TGTGCCAGCAGTCGTATCTCCTACAGTGAGCAGTTCTTC	CASSRISYSEQFF
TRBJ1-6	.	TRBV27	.	TGTGCCAGCAGTCCAAGGGGGGCCATCGCACCCCTCCACTTT	CASSPRGAIAPLHF
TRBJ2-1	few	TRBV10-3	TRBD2	TGTGCCATCAGTGCAACGACTAGCGTCGCCTACAATGAGCAGTTCTTC	CAISATTSVAYNEQFF
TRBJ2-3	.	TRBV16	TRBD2	TGTGCCAGCAGCTCGACTAGCGGAAAAACAGATACGCAGTATTTT	CASSSTSGKTDTQYF
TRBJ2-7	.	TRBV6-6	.	TGTGCCAGCAGTTATAAGTTAGGGACACCTAACTACAATGAGCAGTACTTC	CASSYKLGTPNYNEQYF
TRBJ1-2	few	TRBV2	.	TGTGCCAGCAGTGTGGAAACAGGGCACTATGGCTACACCTTC	CASSVETGHYGYTF
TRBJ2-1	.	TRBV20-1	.	TGCAGTGCTAGAGATTGGGGGGAGCCCTCCTCCTACAATGAGCAGTTCTTC	CSARDWGEPSSYNEQFF
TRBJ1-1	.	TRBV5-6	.	TGTGCCAGCAGCTCTTCGGAGGCCGATGAAGCTTTCTTT	CASSSSEADEAFF
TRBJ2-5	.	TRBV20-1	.	TGCAGTGCTAGCACGGCGTTACGGGGCAATGAGCAGTACTTC	CSASTALRGNEQYF
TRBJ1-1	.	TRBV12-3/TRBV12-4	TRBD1	TGTGCCAGCACCAAGGACAGGCGCACTGAAGCTTTCTTT	CASTKDRRTEAFF
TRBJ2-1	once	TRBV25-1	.	TGTGCCAGCAGTGGGCGAACAGGGATTTGGTCCTACAATGAGCAGTTCTTC	CASSGRTGIWSYNEQFF
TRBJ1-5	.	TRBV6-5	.	TGTGCCAGCAGTTACTCGCCTAGCAATCAGCCCCAGCATTTT	CASSYSPSNQPQHF
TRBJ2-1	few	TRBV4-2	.	TGTGCCAGCAGCTCAGGCCAGGGCGACAATGAGCAGTTCTTC	CASSSGQGDNEQFF
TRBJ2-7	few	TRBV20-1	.	TGCAGTGCTAGAGATTGGGGCGGTCGGGGGGCACTCTACGAGCAGTACTTC	CSARDWGGRGALYEQYF
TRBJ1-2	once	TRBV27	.	TGTGCCAGCAGTTTACGTCGGACAGCCTCTAACTATGGCTACACCTTC	CASSLRRTASNYGYTF
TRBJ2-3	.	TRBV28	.	TGTGCCAGCAGTCCCACCTGGTTCACAGATACGCAGTATTTT	CASSPTWFTDTQYF
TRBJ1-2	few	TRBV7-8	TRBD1	TGTGCCAGCAGCTTAGGGGCCTTTAGGACAGGGATTGGCTACACCTTC	CASSLGAFRTGIGYTF
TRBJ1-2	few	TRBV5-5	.	TGTGCCAGCAGCTTCGTCGGGAGGGAGGGCTATGGCTACACCTTC	CASSFVGREGYGYTF
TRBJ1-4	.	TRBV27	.	TGTGCCAGCAGTTTAATCCAGACTAATGAAAAACTGTTTTTT	CASSLIQTNEKLFF
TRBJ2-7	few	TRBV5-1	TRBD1	TGCGCCAGCAGCTATGGGACAGGGGACGAGCAGTACTTC	CASSYGTGDEQYF